This T cell receptor beta chain comes out of a study of shared clonotypes between healthy human individuals. Notes on the study in general: Memory subsets generally showed smaller estimated richness than naive subsets did.

The deep-level immunoSEQ assay was used. Assay: immunoSEQ multiplex PCR; the TCRdb copy retains only in-frame clones and omits some. The repertoire holds approximately 1,000,000 clones, 75% to 85% seen once, with 0.5% to 0.6% in the top ten. The sample holds a few counts of this clone. The antigen is undetermined. Other DNA sequences in the sample encode the same CDR3. The V gene's germline CDR1 is MNHNS and CDR2 SASEGT. The CDR3 is made up of 14 amino acids. Trimming left V 3 bases short and J 5 bases short, with 10 bases between. The sequencing input was memory CD4+ T cells from PBMCs. Subset indicated: CD45RA-negative fraction. The chain combines TRBV6-1 with TRBJ1-4; D might be TRBD1 (6 bases). The TCR comes from a young man in good health. Some clones in this sample may be carry-over from other donors' samples. Here the CDR3 reads CASSEDRVNEKLFF. For the CDR3, the DNA is TGTGCCAGCAGTGAGGACAGAGTAAATGAAAAACTGTTTTTT.